The source of this T cell receptor beta chain is a study of CD8 T cells in Susac syndrome. Random hexamers were used to reverse transcribe an amount of roughly 0.45 to 1 ug RNA. Amplification of TCR beta CDR3 by immunoSEQ multiplex PCR spanned 54 Vbeta and 13 Jbeta. In TCRdb, the immunoSEQ multiplex PCR reads were re-called with MiXCR into one record per CDR3 protein. Of about 250,000 distinct CDR3 sequences listed, 90% to 95% are singletons. The CDR3 covers 14 residues. The germline CDR1 and CDR2 sequences are LNHDA and SQIVND (reference sequence). Trimming left V 6 bases short and J 5 bases short, with 16 bases between. Blood CD8+ and CD4+ T cells underwent high-throughput TCR beta sequencing. Relapsing-remitting disease, either stable or active, was present in the multiple sclerosis controls, who were treatment-naive patients. TEMRA cells were enriched by FACS, and CD4+ and CD8+ T cells were negatively isolated.

The sequence came from a human donor with multiple sclerosis. This chain uses TRBV19 with TRBJ2-5; D unclear. Material: CD4+ T cells from PBMCs. The CDR3 loop reads CASSFVVFRETQYF. As DNA, the CDR3 is TGTGCCAGTAGCTTCGTTGTGTTTCGGGAGACCCAGTACTTC.